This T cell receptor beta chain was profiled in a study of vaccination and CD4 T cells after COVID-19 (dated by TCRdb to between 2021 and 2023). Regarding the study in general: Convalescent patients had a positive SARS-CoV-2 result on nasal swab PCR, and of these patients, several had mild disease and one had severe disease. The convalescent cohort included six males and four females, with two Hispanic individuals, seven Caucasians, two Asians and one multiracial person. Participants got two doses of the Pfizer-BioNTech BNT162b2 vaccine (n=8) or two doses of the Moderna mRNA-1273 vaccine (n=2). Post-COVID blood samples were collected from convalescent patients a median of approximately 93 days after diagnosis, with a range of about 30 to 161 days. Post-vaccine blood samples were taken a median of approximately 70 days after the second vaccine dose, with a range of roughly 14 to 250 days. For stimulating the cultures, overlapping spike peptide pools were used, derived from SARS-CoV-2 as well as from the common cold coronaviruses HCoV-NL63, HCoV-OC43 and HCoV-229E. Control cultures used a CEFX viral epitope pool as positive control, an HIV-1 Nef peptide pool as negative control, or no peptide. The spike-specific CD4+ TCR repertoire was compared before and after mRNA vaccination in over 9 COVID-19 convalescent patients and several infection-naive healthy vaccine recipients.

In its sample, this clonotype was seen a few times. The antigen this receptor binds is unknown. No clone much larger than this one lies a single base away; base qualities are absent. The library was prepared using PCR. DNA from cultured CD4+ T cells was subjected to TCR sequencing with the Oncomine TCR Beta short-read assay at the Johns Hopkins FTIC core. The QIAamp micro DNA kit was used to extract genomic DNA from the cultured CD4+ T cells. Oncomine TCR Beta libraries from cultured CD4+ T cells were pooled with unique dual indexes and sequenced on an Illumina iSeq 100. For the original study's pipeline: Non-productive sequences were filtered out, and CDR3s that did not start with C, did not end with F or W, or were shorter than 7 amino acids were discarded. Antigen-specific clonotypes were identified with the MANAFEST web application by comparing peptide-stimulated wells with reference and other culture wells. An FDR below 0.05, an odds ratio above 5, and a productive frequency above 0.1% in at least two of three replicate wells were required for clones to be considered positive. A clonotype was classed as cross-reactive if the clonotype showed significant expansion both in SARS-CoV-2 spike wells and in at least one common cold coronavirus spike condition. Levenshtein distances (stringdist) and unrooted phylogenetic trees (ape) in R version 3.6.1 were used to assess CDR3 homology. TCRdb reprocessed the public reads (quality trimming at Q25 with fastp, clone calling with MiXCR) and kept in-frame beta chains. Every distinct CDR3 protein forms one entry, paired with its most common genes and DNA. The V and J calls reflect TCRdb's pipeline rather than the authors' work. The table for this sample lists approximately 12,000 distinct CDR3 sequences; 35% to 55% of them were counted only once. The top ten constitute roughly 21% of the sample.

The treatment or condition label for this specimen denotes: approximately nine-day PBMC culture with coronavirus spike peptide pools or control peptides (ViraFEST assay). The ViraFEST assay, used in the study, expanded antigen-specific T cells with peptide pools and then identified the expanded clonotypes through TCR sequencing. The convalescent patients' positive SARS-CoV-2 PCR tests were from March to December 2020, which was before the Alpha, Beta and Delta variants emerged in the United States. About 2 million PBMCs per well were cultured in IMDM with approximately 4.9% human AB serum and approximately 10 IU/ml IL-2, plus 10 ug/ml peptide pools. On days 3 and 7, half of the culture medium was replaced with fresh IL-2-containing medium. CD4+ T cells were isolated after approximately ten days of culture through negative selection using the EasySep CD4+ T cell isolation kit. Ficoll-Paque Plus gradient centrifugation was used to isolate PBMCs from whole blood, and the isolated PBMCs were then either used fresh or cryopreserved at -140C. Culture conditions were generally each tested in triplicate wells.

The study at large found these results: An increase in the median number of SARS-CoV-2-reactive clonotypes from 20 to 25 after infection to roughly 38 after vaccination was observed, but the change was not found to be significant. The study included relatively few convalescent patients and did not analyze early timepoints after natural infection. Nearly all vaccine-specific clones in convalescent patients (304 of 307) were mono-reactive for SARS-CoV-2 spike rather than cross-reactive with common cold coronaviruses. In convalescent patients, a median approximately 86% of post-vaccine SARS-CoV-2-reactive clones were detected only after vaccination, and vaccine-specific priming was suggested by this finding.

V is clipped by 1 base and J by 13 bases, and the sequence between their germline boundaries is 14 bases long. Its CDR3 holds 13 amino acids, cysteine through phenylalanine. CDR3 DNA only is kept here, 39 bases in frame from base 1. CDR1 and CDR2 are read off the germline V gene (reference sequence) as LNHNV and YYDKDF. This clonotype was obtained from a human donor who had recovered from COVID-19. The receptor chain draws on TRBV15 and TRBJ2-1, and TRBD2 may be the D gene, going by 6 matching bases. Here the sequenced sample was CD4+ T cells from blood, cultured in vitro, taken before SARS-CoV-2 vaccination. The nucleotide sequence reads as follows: TGTGCCACCAGCAGAGGAGGGTGGGGGGACCAGTTCTTC. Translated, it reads CATSRGGWGDQFF.